This entry lists 14 T cell receptor beta chains sequenced from one sample in a study of blood T cell repertoires in COVID-19. Repertoires were generated with immunoSEQ multiplex PCR, while TCRdb's copy carries only in-frame clones and drops some. Among about 250,000 clones listed, about 86% were seen once. The sequenced material came from peripheral blood. Receptor source: a person aged 70 to 85 with COVID-19, enrolled during active disease.

The chain employs TRBV2 and TRBJ1-1; tentatively, D is TRBD1 (6 bases). The germline V gene encodes CDR1 SNHLY and CDR2 FYNNEI. V was pared by 7 bases and J by 6 bases, with 9 bases between. The CDR3 length is 11 residues. The CDR3 spells CASKGGSEAFF. CDR3 nucleotides: TGTGCCAGCAAGGGGGGGTCTGAAGCTTTCTTT.

The chain uses TRBV18 and TRBJ2-7, with 9 bases lining up with TRBD1. Germline V gene data show CDR1 as KGHSH and CDR2 as LQKENI. The J segment lost 4 bases and the V segment lost 3 bases, leaving 4 bases of the junction unmatched. The CDR3 covers 14 residues. CDR3 in DNA: TGTGCCAGCTCACCCGACAGGGGGTCGTACGAGCAGTACTTC. It encodes CASSPDRGSYEQYF.

The gene calls are TRBV11-2 and TRBJ1-1, with D uncertain. V gave up 3 bases and J gave up 6 bases, with 23 bases separating them. Looked up from germline, CDR1 is SGHAT and CDR2 is FQNNGV. This CDR3 has 17 residues. CDR3 sequence: CASSFPSGSIRTAEAFF. In nucleotides, the CDR3 is TGTGCCAGCAGCTTCCCAAGCGGCAGCATTCGCACCGCTGAAGCTTTCTTT.

This rearrangement joins TRBV5-5 to TRBJ2-1, with 11 bases aligning to TRBD2. Germline trimming cut 4 bases from V and 4 bases from J; bases unmatched to any gene: 4. Germline values: CDR1 SGHKS, CDR2 YYEKEE (reference sequence). This CDR3 is built from 15 residues. CDR3 protein: CASSLRLAGYNEQFF. In DNA, the CDR3 is TGTGCCAGCAGCCTCAGACTAGCGGGGTACAATGAGCAGTTCTTC.

The chain carries TRBV6-5 and TRBJ1-6, with TRBD1 as a possible D gene (5 bases). The CDR3 has 14 amino acids. Deletions cut 5 bases from V and 7 bases from J, with 12 bases between. CDR1 is MNHEY, CDR2 SVGAGI, per germline. CDR3 bases: TGTGCCAGCAGTCCCGGGGGGACGAATTCACCCCTCCACTTT. This gives the protein CASSPGGTNSPLHF.

The gene calls are TRBV5-1 and TRBJ2-2, with D maybe TRBD2 (5 bases). CDR3 length equals 16 residues. V lost 4 bases and J 1 base, leaving 14 bases between the germline ends. The germline V gene has CDR1 SGHRS and CDR2 YFSETQ. The CDR3: CASSERRLGNTGELFF. The CDR3 nucleotides read TGCGCCAGCAGCGAGCGGAGGTTGGGGAACACCGGGGAGCTGTTTTTT.

The V gene is TRBV9, the J gene TRBJ1-1; D perhaps matches TRBD1 (5 bases). The CDR3 extends over 13 amino acids. V was shortened by 7 bases and J by 4 bases, with 14 bases between the two germline ends. Germline CDR1 is SGDLS and CDR2 is YYNGEE. As DNA, the CDR3 is TGTGCCAGCGGGACTACTGTGGGCACTGAAGCTTTCTTT. This translates into CASGTTVGTEAFF.

The J gene is TRBJ2-1, the V gene TRBV5-8; 13 positions match TRBD2. The CDR3 is 15 amino acids. Trimming at V came to 4 bases and at J to 4 bases, leaving 2 bases not matched to a gene. The germline V gene encodes CDR1 SGHTS and CDR2 YDEGEE. DNA of the CDR3: TGTGCCAGCAGCCCGGGACTAGCGGGATACAATGAGCAGTTCTTC. This gives the protein CASSPGLAGYNEQFF.

This clone was counted only a few times. The chain recombines TRBV14 with TRBJ1-4; tentative D call: TRBD1 (6 bases). Germline lookup yields CDR1 SGHDN and CDR2 FVKESK. The length of the CDR3 is 16 residues. The V end lost 4 bases, the J end lost 4 bases, and 16 bases lay between the germline ends. CDR3 nucleotides: TGTGCCAGCAGCCGATCGGACAGCGCTAATAATGAAAAACTGTTTTTT. Translation: CASSRSDSANNEKLFF.

In regard to this clone: Other DNA sequences of this sample code for an identical CDR3. V gene TRBV19 combines with J gene TRBJ1-5; D remains unclear. The CDR3 extends over 14 amino acids. V lost 1 base and J lost 0, with 4 bases in between. The germline CDR1 and CDR2 sequences are LNHDA and SQIVND (reference sequence). DNA for the CDR3: TGTGCCAGTAGTATAGGGAGTAGCAATCAGCCCCAGCATTTT. Amino acids: CASSIGSSNQPQHF.

V is TRBV7-2 and J is TRBJ1-6; 10 nucleotides agree with TRBD1. CDR1 is SGHTA and CDR2 is FQGNSA in the germline V gene. This CDR3 has 16 residues. V lost 4 bases and J lost 10; bases outside the gene matches: 10. The CDR3 region has the DNA TGTGCCAGCAGCTCCTTAGACAGGGGGCGATCCTCACCCCTCCACTTT. Encoded protein: CASSSLDRGRSSPLHF. Using reference TRBV7-2 and TRBJ1-6 for the parts outside the CDR3, the full variable domain is GAGVSQSPSNKVTEKGKDVELRCDPISGHTALYWYRQSLGQGLEFLIYFQGNSAPDKSGLPSDRFSAERTGGSVSTLTIQRTQQEDSAVYLCASSSLDRGRSSPLHFGNGTRLTVT.

This clone occurred a few times. V usage is TRBV19 and J usage is TRBJ1-6; D is possibly TRBD1 (5 bases). CDR1 LNHDA and CDR2 SQIVND come from the germline V gene (reference sequence). The CDR3 contains 16 residues. V dropped 3 bases and J dropped 4 bases, with 13 bases sitting between them. The CDR3 sequence: CASSIGHVFYNSPLHF. The CDR3 region has the DNA TGTGCCAGTAGTATTGGACATGTGTTTTATAATTCACCCCTCCACTTT.

The chain couples TRBV6-2 or TRBV6-3 to TRBJ2-1, with TRBD2 identical over 13 bases. The CDR3 covers 15 residues. Germline V lookup: CDR1 MNHEY, CDR2 SVGEGT. The ends lost 6 bases at V and 8 bases at J; junction bases unmatched: 7. CDR3 in DNA: TGTGCCAGCAGCAGGACTAGCGGGAGTCCCCATGAGCAGTTCTTC. Translation gives CASSRTSGSPHEQFF.

A few counts support this clone. The CDR3 loop is CASSSQGWDEQYF. The CDR3 DNA sequence: TGTGCCAGCAGCTCGCAGGGGTGGGACGAGCAGTACTTC. The V and J genes are TRBV5-5 and TRBJ2-7; a weak D match, TRBD1 (6 bases). Deletions cut 3 bases from V and 5 bases from J, with 12 bases between. Germline V gene lookup returns CDR1 SGHKS and CDR2 YYEKEE (reference sequence). This CDR3 region has 13 residues. Looking up the rest from reference TRBV5-5 and TRBJ2-7 gives the full variable domain: DAGVTQSPTHLIKTRGQQVTLRCSPISGHKSVSWYQQVLGQGPQFIFQYYEKEERGRGNFPDRFSARQFPNYSSELNVNALLLGDSALYLCASSSQGWDEQYFGPGTRLTVT.